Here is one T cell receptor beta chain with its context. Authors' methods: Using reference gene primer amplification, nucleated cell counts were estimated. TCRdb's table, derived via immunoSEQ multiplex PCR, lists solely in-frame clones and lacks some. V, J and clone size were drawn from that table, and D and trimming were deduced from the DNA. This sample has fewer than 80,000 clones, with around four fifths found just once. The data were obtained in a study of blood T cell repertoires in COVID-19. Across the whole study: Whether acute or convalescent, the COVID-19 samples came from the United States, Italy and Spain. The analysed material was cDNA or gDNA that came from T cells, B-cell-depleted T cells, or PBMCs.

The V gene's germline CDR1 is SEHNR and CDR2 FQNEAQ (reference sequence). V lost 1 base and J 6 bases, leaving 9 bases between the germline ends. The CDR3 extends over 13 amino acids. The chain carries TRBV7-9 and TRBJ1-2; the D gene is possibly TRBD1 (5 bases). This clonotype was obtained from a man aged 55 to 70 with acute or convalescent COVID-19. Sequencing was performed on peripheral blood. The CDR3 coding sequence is TGTGCCAGCAGCTTAGTCCTCAGGGATGGCTACACCTTC. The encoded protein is CASSLVLRDGYTF. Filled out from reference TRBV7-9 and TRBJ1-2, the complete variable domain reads DTGVSQNPRHKITKRGQNVTFRCDPISEHNRLYWYRQTLGQGPEFLTYFQNEAQLEKSRLLSDRFSAERPKGSFSTLEIQRTEQGDSAMYLCASSLVLRDGYTFGSGTRLTVV.